Below are 24 T cell receptor beta chains sequenced from a single sample in a study of blood T cell repertoires in COVID-19. The assay was immunoSEQ multiplex PCR, and TCRdb's table has in-frame clones only and misses some. The table records fewer than 90,000 clones, 75% to 85% of them present only once. Material: peripheral blood. These receptors all stem from an elderly woman with acute or convalescent COVID-19.

This rearrangement joins TRBV5-1 to TRBJ2-1, with 9 bases identical to TRBD2. Germline V lookup: CDR1 SGHRS, CDR2 YFSETQ. The CDR3 runs to 16 residues. Losses at the gene ends were 0 bases for V and 8 bases for J; bases not matched to a gene: 9. CDR3 sequence (DNA): TGCGCCAGCAGCTTGGAGTTTCTAGCGGGATTGGATGAGCAGTTCTTC. Residues: CASSLEFLAGLDEQFF. Combining the CDR3 with reference TRBV5-1 and TRBJ2-1 gives the whole variable domain KAGVTQTPRYLIKTRGQQVTLSCSPISGHRSVSWYQQTPGQGLQFLFEYFSETQRNKGNFPGRFSGRQFSNSRSEMNVSTLELGDSALYLCASSLEFLAGLDEQFFGPGTRLTVL.

This clone was picked up one time. The J gene is TRBJ1-3, the V gene TRBV23-1, with D possibly matching TRBD1 (6 bases). TRBV23-1 qualifies as an ORF whose function is uncertain. V was cut by 9 bases and J by 2 bases, with 11 bases left in between. The length of the CDR3 is 13 residues. The CDR3 region is CASLQGAGNTIYF. For the CDR3, the DNA is TGCGCCAGTCTACAGGGTGCTGGAAACACCATATATTTT.

The V gene is TRBV7-9, the J gene TRBJ1-4, with 7 bases lining up with TRBD1. The CDR3 runs to 16 residues. Per the germline V gene, CDR1 is SEHNR and CDR2 is FQNEAQ (reference sequence). The ends lost 1 base at V and 3 bases at J; junction bases unmatched: 5. The CDR3 region has the DNA TGTGCCAGCAGCTTAGGATACGGGACAGCTAATGAAAAACTGTTTTTT. Its translation is CASSLGYGTANEKLFF.

J is TRBJ1-3 and V is TRBV19; D possibly corresponds to TRBD1 (5 bases). V dropped 8 bases and J dropped 0 bases, with 11 bases sitting between them. Germline V CDR1 and CDR2: LNHDA, SQIVND (reference sequence). This CDR3 spans 14 amino acids. The CDR3 reads CASQRQNSGNTIYF. CDR3 nucleotides: TGTGCCAGTCAACGACAGAACTCTGGAAACACCATATATTTT.

The chain recombines TRBV7-9 with TRBJ2-2; 11 nucleotides agree with TRBD2. The CDR3 sequence is 17 residues long. With V trimmed by 2 bases and J by 2 bases, 4 bases remained unmatched. Germline V gene data show CDR1 as SEHNR and CDR2 as FQNEAQ (reference sequence). CDR3 sequence: CASSLMLAGGNTGELFF. CDR3 in DNA: TGTGCCAGCAGCTTAATGCTAGCGGGGGGAAACACCGGGGAGCTGTTTTTT.

This clone has only one observation. The chain carries TRBV27 and TRBJ2-3; 14 nucleotides agree with TRBD2. The CDR3 extends over 17 amino acids. Germline V gene lookup returns CDR1 MNHEY and CDR2 SMNVEV (reference sequence). V gave up 6 bases and J gave up 3 bases; unmatched junction bases: 8. The CDR3 DNA follows: TGTGCCAGCAGGAAGACTAGCGGGAGGGCGGGAACAGATACGCAGTATTTT. Protein: CASRKTSGRAGTDTQYF.

This clone has just a few counts. The chain combines TRBV5-4 with TRBJ2-1, with D unclear. The CDR3 totals 15 residues. V lost 1 base to trimming and J lost 9 bases, with 17 bases between them. Germline V gene lookup returns CDR1 SGHNT and CDR2 YYREEE (reference sequence). CDR3 nucleotides: TGTGCCAGCAGCTTGCTTGGGTCGGAGATCGGTGAGCAGTTCTTC. The encoded protein is CASSLLGSEIGEQFF.

V and J are TRBV5-4 and TRBJ2-1; D remains unclear. CDR1 is SGHNT and CDR2 is YYREEE in the germline V gene (reference sequence). V lost 4 bases and J 5 bases, leaving 19 bases between the germline ends. The CDR3 runs to 16 residues. The chain's CDR3 is CASSTDPSALHNEQFF. The CDR3 DNA follows: TGTGCCAGCAGCACAGACCCGTCAGCCCTTCACAATGAGCAGTTCTTC.

The chain's CDR3 is CASSVRDRVHEQYF. CDR3 nucleotide sequence: TGCGCCAGCAGCGTCCGGGACAGGGTCCACGAGCAGTACTTC. V gene TRBV5-1 combines with J gene TRBJ2-7; TRBD1 aligns across 9 bases. V gave up 4 bases and J gave up 5 bases; unmatched junction bases: 7. CDR3 length: 14 amino acids. Germline V lookup: CDR1 SGHRS, CDR2 YFSETQ.

The J gene is TRBJ2-1, the V gene TRBV3-1 (or the pseudogene TRBV3-2), with D maybe TRBD1 (5 bases). The CDR3 length is 17 residues. V lost 6 bases to trimming and J lost 1 base, with 19 bases between them. Germline V gene data show CDR1 as LGHDT and CDR2 as YNNKEL (reference sequence). The CDR3 here is CASRPPMGHESYNEQFF. For the CDR3, the DNA is TGTGCCAGCAGACCGCCTATGGGGCATGAGTCCTACAATGAGCAGTTCTTC.

J is TRBJ2-7 and V is TRBV5-1, with a weak D call TRBD2 (7 bases). The CDR3 totals 13 residues. Trimming took 4 bases from V and 2 from J, leaving 10 bases between them. Germline CDR1 is SGHRS and CDR2 is YFSETQ. The CDR3 spells CASSPGGPYEQYF. The CDR3 nucleotides are TGCGCCAGCAGCCCGGGGGGCCCCTACGAGCAGTACTTC.

This clone has only one observation. This chain links TRBV18 with TRBJ1-5; D might be TRBD1 (5 bases). Trimming stripped 3 bases from V and 2 bases from J, with 26 bases between. Germline V lookup: CDR1 KGHSH, CDR2 LQKENI. This CDR3 has 20 amino acids. CDR3 nucleotide sequence: TGTGCCAGCTCACCGTACCCCCGGGGGGTAGACCCGCCGGGCAATCAGCCCCAGCATTTT. Translated: CASSPYPRGVDPPGNQPQHF.

This chain joins TRBV7-6 and TRBJ1-1; 8 nucleotides line up with TRBD1. Trimming removed 6 bases from V and 6 bases from J; junction bases left unmatched: 3. Germline CDR1 and CDR2: SGHVS and FNYEAQ. The CDR3 is 12 amino acids. CDR3 in DNA: TGTGCCAGCAGAGGACAGGGCCCTGAAGCTTTCTTT. Translation gives CASRGQGPEAFF.

V and J are TRBV5-1 and TRBJ2-3; 10 bases are shared with TRBD2. The CDR3 consists of 16 residues. Germline CDR1 and CDR2: SGHRS and YFSETQ. With 7 bases clipped from V and 2 bases from J, the junction kept 10 bases outside the gene matches. CDR3 sequence: CASRSPLAGNTDTQYF. DNA of the CDR3: TGCGCCAGCCGGTCCCCACTAGCGGGAAACACAGATACGCAGTATTTT.

CDR3 nucleotides: TGTGCCAGCAGCTCCTGGGACAGGGAATATCAGCCCCAGCATTTT. It yields the protein CASSSWDREYQPQHF. J is TRBJ1-5 and V is TRBV7-9; 9 positions match TRBD1. The CDR3 runs to 15 residues. Per the germline V gene, CDR1 is SEHNR and CDR2 is FQNEAQ (reference sequence). V gave up 4 bases and J gave up 5 bases; unmatched junction bases: 6.

The chain links TRBV6-2 or TRBV6-3 to TRBJ1-6; 7 bases align to TRBD1. This CDR3 region has 16 residues. Germline CDR1 and CDR2: MNHEY and SVGEGT. J lost 6 bases, V lost 3 bases, and 8 bases had no gene match. CDR3 DNA: TGTGCCAGCAGTTATCGCCGGGCAGGGGGTAATTCACCCCTCCACTTT. Translated, it gives CASSYRRAGGNSPLHF.

The rearrangement joins TRBV7-2 to TRBJ2-2; D is ambiguous. V was clipped by 0 bases and J by 5 bases, with 4 bases between them. CDR3 length: 13 amino acids. Germline CDR1 is SGHTA and CDR2 is FQGNSA. In DNA form, the CDR3 reads TGTGCCAGCAGCTTAGCCGAGACCGGGGAGCTGTTTTTT. As protein: CASSLAETGELFF.

This chain connects TRBV7-9 to TRBJ2-7; possibly TRBD2 for D (5 bases). CDR1 and CDR2 (germline): SEHNR, FQNEAQ (reference sequence). This CDR3 has 13 amino acids. V was shortened by 5 bases and J by 4 bases, with 12 bases between the two germline ends. DNA of the CDR3: TGTGCCAGCAGCCCCGGGGTTTCTTACGAGCAGTACTTC. Encoded protein: CASSPGVSYEQYF.

The rearrangement links TRBV7-8 to TRBJ1-1; D uncertain. Trimming cost V 0 bases and J 5 bases, with 7 bases left between them. CDR1 is SGHVS and CDR2 is FQNEAQ in the germline V gene. The CDR3 consists of 13 residues. CDR3 residues: CASSLASETEAFF. Written as DNA, the CDR3 is TGTGCCAGCAGCTTAGCGTCGGAGACTGAAGCTTTCTTT.

The J gene is TRBJ1-5, the V gene TRBV19; TRBD1 might be the D (5 bases). The CDR3 loop spans 16 amino acids. V was shortened by 6 bases and J by 0 bases, with 15 bases between the two germline ends. Germline CDR1 is LNHDA and CDR2 is SQIVND (reference sequence). Written as DNA, the CDR3 is TGTGCCAGTAGCCCCCCCAGGGCACATAGCAATCAGCCCCAGCATTTT. Protein sequence: CASSPPRAHSNQPQHF.

V usage is TRBV7-6 and J usage is TRBJ2-3; a possible D gene is TRBD2 (6 bases). Trimming pared 5 bases from V and 2 bases from J, leaving 11 bases between. There are 14 residues in the CDR3. Per germline, CDR1 SGHVS and CDR2 FNYEAQ. For the CDR3, the DNA is TGTGCCAGCAGCATCGGACTATCCACAGATACGCAGTATTTT. Translating it yields CASSIGLSTDTQYF.

The chain links TRBV5-8 to TRBJ1-2; TRBD1 agrees at 7 bases. The junction had 21 bases not matched to a gene; V was cut back by 7 bases and J by 6 bases. Germline CDR1 reads SGHTS; CDR2 reads YDEGEE. CDR3 size: 17 residues. CDR3 DNA sequence: TGTGCCAGCTCATCGATGTTAATATCCGACAGGGAAAATGGCTACACCTTC. It specifies CASSSMLISDRENGYTF.

The rearrangement uses TRBV19 and TRBJ2-2; D not certain. There are 14 residues in the CDR3. Germline CDR1 reads LNHDA; CDR2 reads SQIVND (reference sequence). Trimming took off 1 base at V and 5 bases at J, with 8 bases between the two ends. For the CDR3, the DNA is TGTGCCAGTAGTATAGTGGAGAGGACCGGGGAGCTGTTTTTT. Translated, it gives CASSIVERTGELFF.

The chain couples TRBV11-2 to TRBJ2-7; 7 bases agree with TRBD1. Per the germline V gene, CDR1 is SGHAT and CDR2 is FQNNGV. The ends lost 4 bases at V and 1 base at J; junction bases unmatched: 10. This CDR3 has 16 residues. CDR3: CASSSPGQIFSYEQYF. The CDR3 DNA follows: TGTGCCAGCAGCTCACCGGGACAGATATTTTCCTACGAGCAGTACTTC.